This entry features one T cell receptor beta chain sequence. No antigen is known for it. The sample originates from a study of CXCR3-negative and CXCR3-positive naive CD8 T cells. Study as a whole: The TRB read total, some 130 million, broke down to about 1.5 +/- 0.3 million reads per library.

Naive CD8+ T cells were CD45RO-CCR7+CD27+CD95-. Preparation of TRB cDNA libraries relied on 5' RACE carrying UMI labels. TCRdb reprocessed the 5' RACE reads, keeping one entry per CDR3 protein, no DNA. The sample totals about 120,000 distinct CDR3 sequences. Points from the study as a whole: Comparison of naive cells showed more hydrophobic TRB CDR3s in CXCR3-positive than in CXCR3-negative naive cells. Across naive subsets, surface CD5 expression was comparable, and TCR strength was inferred from properties of the TRB CDR3.

The TCR comes from a human donor in good health. Some clones in this sample may be carry-over from other donors' samples. The sequenced sample was naive CXCR3+ CD8+ T cells from blood. Subset described: CD45RO-CCR7+CD27+CD95- naive CD8+ T cells expressing CXCR3 (TNR3+).

Here the CDR3 reads CASSLGQDYEQYF. V usage is TRBV7-3 and J usage is TRBJ2-7. The CDR3 covers 13 residues. The V gene's germline CDR1 is SGHTA and CDR2 FQGTGA.